A single sample is the source of the 19 T cell receptor beta chains below, sequenced in a study of beta chain features in type 1 diabetes (dated by TCRdb to the late 2010s). The library was obtained by the immunoSEQ multiplex PCR assay. All of the isolated RNA was reverse transcribed with the High Capacity cDNA Reverse Transcription Kit, so expressed TCRB transcripts were sequenced. This immuneACCESS table, as held by TCRdb, lists in-frame sequences with V and J called but not all clones. Of the missing ones, under half trace to an unresolved V gene in checked studies; the others have no known cause. The sample table contains hundreds of thousands of clones; only one count was recorded for about 30% of them. Clones ranked in the top ten supply 0.065% of the sample. The specimen sequenced was naive CD4+ T cells from blood. The sample's cell subset or site label, decoded: true naive CD4+ T cells. The receptors come from a man aged 18 to 30 in good health.

This chain links TRBV10-3 with TRBJ2-3, with unresolved D. Germline values: CDR1 ENHRY, CDR2 SYGVKD. This CDR3 is built from 14 residues. Trimming left V 2 bases short and J 2 bases short, with 8 bases between. The DNA of the CDR3 is TGTGCCATCAGTGAGGGGCAGATCACAGATACGCAGTATTTT. It specifies CAISEGQITDTQYF.

The chain recombines TRBV4-1 with TRBJ2-3; D is undetermined. The CDR3 is 19 residues long. Germline CDR1 reads MGHRA; CDR2 reads YSYEKL. Trimming left V 2 bases short and J 0 bases short, with 21 bases between. In DNA, the CDR3 is TGCGCCAGCAGCCAAAGACAAGCAAGAGTGGCGTCTAGCACAGATACGCAGTATTTT. Protein product: CASSQRQARVASSTDTQYF.

CDR3 protein: CASSPTPSGANVLTF. DNA for the CDR3: TGTGCCAGCAGCCCTACACCCTCTGGGGCCAACGTCCTGACTTTC. The rearrangement joins TRBV9 to TRBJ2-6; D unclear. Germline CDR1 reads SGDLS; CDR2 reads YYNGEE. Trimming cost V 4 bases and J 0 bases, with 8 bases left between them. This CDR3 has 15 residues. Filled out from reference TRBV9 and TRBJ2-6, the complete variable domain reads DSGVTQTPKHLITATGQRVTLRCSPRSGDLSVYWYQQSLDQGLQFLIQYYNGEERAKGNILERFSAQQFPDLHSELNLSSLELGDSALYFCASSPTPSGANVLTFGAGSRLTVL.

This clone was seen only a few times. The germline gene is not matched at one end of the junction; a read error may be the cause. The gene calls are TRBV20-1 and TRBJ2-4; D tentatively reads TRBD1 or TRBD2 (6 bases each). The CDR3 spans 11 residues. In germline, CDR1 is DFQATT, CDR2 SNEGSKA (reference sequence). CDR3 bases: TGCAGGGGCCTCGGGGGCAGCTCTTGGGACTTC. Translating gives CRGLGGSSWDF.

This clone was seen a few times. The rearrangement joins TRBV5-6 to TRBJ2-2; unclear D gene. Trimming stripped 0 bases from V and 0 bases from J, with 3 bases between. Germline V gene lookup returns CDR1 SGHDT and CDR2 YYEEEE. The CDR3 is 14 residues long. The CDR3 reads CASSLGPNTGELFF. The CDR3 DNA reads as TGTGCCAGCAGCTTGGGCCCGAACACCGGGGAGCTGTTTTTT.

There are a few counts of this clone. The genes are TRBV15 and TRBJ1-2, with D unresolved. Deletions cut 1 base from V and 3 bases from J, with 12 bases between. The CDR3 contains 15 residues. Germline V gene sequence: CDR1 LNHNV, CDR2 YYDKDF (reference sequence). CDR3 nucleotides: TGTGCCACCAGCAGAGCCACGCGTTTCCACTATGGCTACACCTTC. Its protein is CATSRATRFHYGYTF. The entire variable domain, with the rest obtained from reference TRBV15 and TRBJ1-2, is as follows: DAMVIQNPRYQVTQFGKPVTLSCSQTLNHNVMYWYQQKSSQAPKLLFHYYDKDFNNEADTPDNFQSRRPNTSFCFLDIRSPGLGDTAMYLCATSRATRFHYGYTFGSGTRLTVV.

This clone appeared a few times. The sample contains more than one DNA sequence encoding this CDR3. This chain's CDR3 is CAWSQGLAGVNEQFF. CDR3 DNA: TGTGCCTGGAGTCAAGGGCTAGCGGGAGTCAATGAGCAGTTCTTC. The genes are TRBV30 and TRBJ2-1, with TRBD2 matching 10 bases. Trimming cost V 2 bases and J 6 bases; bases outside gene matches: 7. Germline V gives CDR1 GTSNPN, CDR2 SVGIG (reference sequence). This CDR3 is built from 15 residues. Together with reference TRBV30 and TRBJ2-1, the CDR3 gives the full variable domain: SQTIHQWPATLVQPVGSPLSLECTVEGTSNPNLYWYRQAAGRGLQLLFYSVGIGQISSEVPQNLSASRPQDRQFILSSKKLLLSDSGFYLCAWSQGLAGVNEQFFGPGTRLTVL.

The rearrangement uses TRBV29-1 and TRBJ1-1; 7 bases agree with TRBD1. The V gene's germline CDR1 is SQVTM and CDR2 ANQGSEA. Trimming took 5 bases from V and 1 from J; bases not matched to a gene: 13. This CDR3 has 16 residues. Here the CDR3 DNA reads TGCAGCGTTTCCTCTTCAGCCGGGACAGCGAACACTGAAGCTTTCTTT. Translating gives CSVSSSAGTANTEAFF.

The sample holds a few counts of this clone. The chain uses TRBV30 and TRBJ2-2, with D perhaps matching TRBD2 (6 bases). The CDR3 extends over 15 amino acids. Trimming took 3 bases from V and 0 from J, leaving 11 bases between them. Germline CDR1 and CDR2: GTSNPN and SVGIG (reference sequence). The CDR3 loop reads CAWRVAAANTGELFF. In DNA form, the CDR3 reads TGTGCCTGGAGGGTAGCGGCCGCGAACACCGGGGAGCTGTTTTTT. Looking up the rest from reference TRBV30 and TRBJ2-2 gives the full variable domain: SQTIHQWPATLVQPVGSPLSLECTVEGTSNPNLYWYRQAAGRGLQLLFYSVGIGQISSEVPQNLSASRPQDRQFILSSKKLLLSDSGFYLCAWRVAAANTGELFFGEGSRLTVL.

This clone occurred once. This rearrangement joins TRBV29-1 to TRBJ2-3, with 11 bases identical to TRBD1. J gave up 0 bases and V 7 bases, and 6 bases lay outside the gene matches. The CDR3 is 15 residues long. Per the germline V gene, CDR1 is SQVTM and CDR2 is ANQGSEA. CDR3 in amino acids: CSGTGTGGSTDTQYF. The CDR3 nucleotides read TGCAGCGGCACCGGGACAGGGGGGAGCACAGATACGCAGTATTTT.

This clone was seen a handful of times. In nucleotides, the CDR3 is TGCGCCAGCAGCTTGGGCGTCTCGGCAGGCAACACTGAAGCTTTCTTT. This encodes CASSLGVSAGNTEAFF. The chain combines TRBV5-1 with TRBJ1-1; D unresolved. This CDR3 has 16 amino acids. CDR1 SGHRS and CDR2 YFSETQ come from the germline V gene. Trimming shortened V by 0 bases and J by 2 bases, and 14 bases separated the two germline ends.

The chain joins TRBV10-3 to TRBJ2-3; 11 nucleotides match TRBD2. CDR1 is ENHRY and CDR2 is SYGVKD in the germline V gene. The CDR3 length is 16 residues. Trimming at V came to 1 base and at J to 1 base, leaving 1 base not matched to a gene. CDR3 sequence reads: CAISELLAGGTDTQYF. For the CDR3, the DNA is TGTGCCATCAGTGAGTTACTAGCGGGAGGCACAGATACGCAGTATTTT.

The chain recombines TRBV7-6 with TRBJ2-7; 9 nucleotides line up with TRBD1. With V trimmed by 5 bases and J by 1 base, 6 bases remained unmatched. The germline V gene encodes CDR1 SGHVS and CDR2 FNYEAQ. The CDR3 extends over 15 amino acids. CDR3 DNA sequence: TGTGCCAGCAGCCCAGACAGGGGGAGGTCCTACGAGCAGTACTTC. Protein product: CASSPDRGRSYEQYF. Looking up the rest from reference TRBV7-6 and TRBJ2-7 gives the full variable domain: GAGVSQSPRYKVTKRGQDVALRCDPISGHVSLYWYRQALGQGPEFLTYFNYEAQQDKSGLPNDRFSAERPEGSISTLTIQRTEQRDSAMYRCASSPDRGRSYEQYFGPGTRLTVT.

The rearrangement links TRBV10-3 to TRBJ2-3, with 7 bases aligning to TRBD2. Germline CDR1 ENHRY, CDR2 SYGVKD. There are 15 residues in the CDR3. V lost 7 bases and J lost 2; bases outside the gene matches: 9. In DNA, the CDR3 is TGTGCCATCAAAGGGCTAGCGGAGTCCACAGATACGCAGTATTTT. Amino acids: CAIKGLAESTDTQYF.

This clone has a handful of counts. This chain links TRBV10-3 with TRBJ2-7; D gene uncertain. The CDR3 is 11 residues long. Trimming took 2 bases from V and 5 from J, leaving 4 bases between them. Looked up from germline, CDR1 is ENHRY and CDR2 is SYGVKD. The CDR3 sequence: CAISELNEQYF. The CDR3 DNA sequence: TGTGCCATCAGTGAGCTTAACGAGCAGTACTTC.

This clone occurred a few times. The rearrangement joins TRBV2 to TRBJ2-7; perhaps TRBD2 as D (6 bases). Germline CDR1 is SNHLY and CDR2 is FYNNEI. V lost 5 bases and J lost 4, with 9 bases in between. CDR3 length: 12 amino acids. This chain's CDR3 is CASSPLAYEQYF. CDR3 bases: TGTGCCAGCAGTCCTCTAGCGTACGAGCAGTACTTC.

This clone was picked up a small number of times. The chain carries TRBV15 and TRBJ2-3; D perhaps matches TRBD1 (6 bases). The CDR3 contains 16 residues. V gave up 0 bases and J gave up 0 bases, with 10 bases separating them. Germline V gene data show CDR1 as LNHNV and CDR2 as YYDKDF (reference sequence). The CDR3 DNA is TGTGCCACCAGCAGAGACGGCAGGGGAAGCACAGATACGCAGTATTTT. Its translation: CATSRDGRGSTDTQYF. Together with reference TRBV15 and TRBJ2-3, the CDR3 gives the full variable domain: DAMVIQNPRYQVTQFGKPVTLSCSQTLNHNVMYWYQQKSSQAPKLLFHYYDKDFNNEADTPDNFQSRRPNTSFCFLDIRSPGLGDTAMYLCATSRDGRGSTDTQYFGPGTRLTVL.

This clone was seen a handful of times. The gene calls are TRBV7-2 and TRBJ2-1; possibly TRBD2 for D (6 bases). The V and J ends lost 5 bases and 9 bases respectively, with 14 bases between them. Germline CDR1 reads SGHTA; CDR2 reads FQGNSA. The CDR3 has 13 residues. The CDR3 region has the DNA TGTGCCAGCAGCACTCGGGAGTTCAGTGAGCAGTTCTTC. It codes for CASSTREFSEQFF. The variable domain in full, with the rest retrieved from reference TRBV7-2 and TRBJ2-1, is GAGVSQSPSNKVTEKGKDVELRCDPISGHTALYWYRQSLGQGLEFLIYFQGNSAPDKSGLPSDRFSAERTGGSVSTLTIQRTQQEDSAVYLCASSTREFSEQFFGPGTRLTVL.

In this sample, this clone turned up a few times. The chain uses TRBV7-7 and TRBJ2-5; no clear D. Between the trimmed V and J ends, which lost 5 bases and 0 bases, there was a span of 7 bases. The CDR3 has 13 residues. The germline V gene has CDR1 SSHAT and CDR2 FNYEAQ (reference sequence). The CDR3 sequence: CASSPSDQETQYF. For the CDR3, the DNA is TGTGCCAGCAGCCCCTCAGACCAAGAGACCCAGTACTTC.